Following are 30 T cell receptor beta chains from one sample sequenced in a study of read filtering for tumor transcriptome and immune sequencing. The library was built from around 400 ng RNA with molecular barcoded adaptors for alpha/delta and beta/gamma chains. TCRdb analysed the reads with MiXCR anew, one entry per CDR3 protein. The sample records 100,000 to 150,000 distinct CDR3 sequences, less than 15% being singletons. The source material was a population of CD138-negative cells sorted from bone marrow. The receptors derive from a donor older than 35 with multiple myeloma.

This clonotype was recorded many times. The genes are TRBV5-5 and TRBJ2-1; 11 nucleotides align to TRBD2. Germline loops: CDR1 SGHKS, CDR2 YYEKEE (reference sequence). Unmatched junction bases numbered 4, after V lost 3 bases and J lost 2 bases. The CDR3 contains 16 residues. In DNA, the CDR3 is TGTGCCAGCAGCTCTGGACTAGCGGGCGCCTACAATGAGCAGTTCTTC. Translation: CASSSGLAGAYNEQFF.

The table lists this clonotype with many counts. The gene calls are TRBV19 and TRBJ2-7; unclear D gene. Per the germline V gene, CDR1 is LNHDA and CDR2 is SQIVND (reference sequence). This CDR3 is 13 amino acids long. The germline V and J ends were trimmed by 5 bases and 4 bases, with 12 bases remaining between them. CDR3 bases: TGTGCCAGTAGTGCACGAGTTCCTTACGAGCAGTACTTC. Its translation: CASSARVPYEQYF.

This clonotype was seen many times. V usage is TRBV20-1 and J usage is TRBJ2-7; TRBD2 is a possible D gene (6 bases). Trimming took 2 bases from V and 3 from J, leaving 11 bases between them. The CDR3 totals 13 residues. The germline V gene has CDR1 DFQATT and CDR2 SNEGSKA (reference sequence). In nucleotides, the CDR3 is TGCAGTGCTAGATCCGCGGGACTCTACGAGCAGTACTTC. Translated, it gives CSARSAGLYEQYF.

In its sample, this clonotype was seen many times. V usage is TRBV24-1 and J usage is TRBJ2-1; 7 bases fit TRBD2. The junction had 6 bases not matched to a gene; V was cut back by 7 bases and J by 4 bases. The germline CDR1 and CDR2 sequences are KGHDR and SFDVKD. CDR3 length equals 14 residues. The CDR3, as DNA: TGTGCCACCAGCGGGACTACGTTATACAATGAGCAGTTCTTC. It is translated as CATSGTTLYNEQFF.

This clonotype was recorded many times. The rearrangement links TRBV29-1 to TRBJ2-1; 13 bases line up with TRBD2. Losses at the gene ends were 4 bases for V and 9 bases for J; bases not matched to a gene: 12. The CDR3 runs to 16 residues. Looked up from germline, CDR1 is SQVTM and CDR2 is ANQGSEA. The CDR3 bases are TGCAGCGTTGCTGGGACTAGCGGGGAGTACATGGGTGAGCAGTTCTTC. This sequence encodes CSVAGTSGEYMGEQFF.

This clonotype was counted ten times or more. The chain combines TRBV9 with TRBJ2-3; 9 nucleotides agree with TRBD1. V shed 0 bases, J shed 2 bases, and the junction held 7 bases outside the gene matches. CDR3 length equals 17 residues. Germline V lookup: CDR1 SGDLS, CDR2 YYNGEE. CDR3: CASSVGNGQGPTDTQYF. The CDR3 region has the DNA TGTGCCAGCAGCGTAGGGAATGGACAGGGGCCCACAGATACGCAGTATTTT.

This clonotype was observed at least ten times. The chain uses TRBV24-1 and TRBJ2-2, with D tentatively TRBD1 or TRBD2 (5 bases each). V was cut by 3 bases and J by 0 bases, with 10 bases left in between. The CDR3 consists of 16 residues. CDR1 is KGHDR and CDR2 is SFDVKD in the germline V gene. The CDR3 coding sequence is TGTGCCACCAGTGATGCCGGGACCGCGAACACCGGGGAGCTGTTTTTT. As protein: CATSDAGTANTGELFF.

In its sample, this clonotype was seen many times. This CDR3 is CAISESGRGTDTQYF. The CDR3 DNA reads TGTGCCATCAGTGAAAGTGGAAGGGGTACAGATACGCAGTATTTT. This rearrangement joins TRBV10-3 to TRBJ2-3; a weak D match, TRBD1 (5 bases). This CDR3 is built from 15 residues. CDR1 is ENHRY, CDR2 SYGVKD, per germline. The V and J ends lost 3 bases and 3 bases respectively, with 13 bases between them.

With respect to this clonotype: A much more abundant neighbour one base away suggests this may be a read error. The V call is TRBV7-2, the J call TRBJ2-1; no clear D. Germline CDR1 and CDR2: SGHTA and FQGNSA. CDR3 length equals 14 residues. DNA of the CDR3: TGTGCCAGCAACTTAGTCCAGTTTCACAATGAGCAGTTCTTC. Protein sequence: CASNLVQFHNEQFF.

This clonotype occurred many times. This chain uses TRBV4-2 with TRBJ2-7; D possibly corresponds to TRBD1 (6 bases). Deletions cut 2 bases from V and 5 bases from J, with 16 bases between. Germline V gene data show CDR1 as LGHNA and CDR2 as YNFKEQ. The CDR3 runs to 15 residues. CDR3 residues: CASSQYEQGAHEQYF. The CDR3 region has the DNA TGTGCCAGCAGCCAATACGAACAGGGTGCCCACGAGCAGTACTTC.

This clonotype was observed at least ten times. The genes are TRBV7-2 and TRBJ2-7, with a possible D match to TRBD2 (5 bases). Trimming shortened V by 5 bases and J by 1 base, and 15 bases separated the two germline ends. Germline-derived CDR1 and CDR2 are SGHTA and FQGNSA. This CDR3 is built from 15 residues. For the CDR3, the DNA is TGTGCCAGCAGCCTGCGGGCTCTCGGGTCCTACGAGCAGTACTTC. This encodes CASSLRALGSYEQYF. The complete variable domain, with remaining parts taken from reference TRBV7-2 and TRBJ2-7, reads GAGVSQSPSNKVTEKGKDVELRCDPISGHTALYWYRQSLGQGLEFLIYFQGNSAPDKSGLPSDRFSAERTGGSVSTLTIQRTQQEDSAVYLCASSLRALGSYEQYFGPGTRLTVT.

This clonotype appeared many times. The rearrangement links TRBV5-1 to TRBJ2-2; D is tentatively TRBD1 or TRBD2 (5 bases each). Looked up from germline, CDR1 is SGHRS and CDR2 is YFSETQ. V lost 1 base and J lost 5, with 9 bases in between. This CDR3 region has 14 residues. Here the CDR3 DNA reads TGCGCCAGCAGCTTGACCGGGGCTACCGGGGAGCTGTTTTTT. This translates into CASSLTGATGELFF.

The sample holds many counts of this clonotype. The chain carries TRBV5-5 and TRBJ2-3; 8 bases agree with TRBD2. Germline assignment: CDR1 SGHKS and CDR2 YYEKEE (reference sequence). The CDR3 consists of 16 residues. With V trimmed by 5 bases and J by 6 bases, 14 bases remained unmatched. The CDR3 DNA follows: TGTGCCAGCAGGGCGAGATTAGCGGGGATGATGGATACGCAGTATTTT. This gives the protein CASRARLAGMMDTQYF.

This clonotype was detected only a few times. A much more abundant neighbour one base away suggests this may be a read error. The CDR3 nucleotides are TGTGCCAGCAGCTTGGGACAGAGGGCCGTTGGTGAGCAGTTCTTC. The encoded protein is CASSLGQRAVGEQFF. The chain couples TRBV5-6 to TRBJ2-1; D is tentatively TRBD1 or TRBD2 (5 bases each). V lost 0 bases and J lost 9, with 16 bases in between. The CDR3 runs 15 residues. Looked up from germline, CDR1 is SGHDT and CDR2 is YYEEEE.

This clonotype has at least ten counts. The chain couples TRBV7-2 to TRBJ2-4; possible D gene TRBD2, 5 bases. In germline, CDR1 is SGHTA, CDR2 FQGNSA. V lost 5 bases and J lost 8, with 7 bases in between. The CDR3 totals 11 residues. The CDR3 DNA reads as TGTGCCAGCAGCCTCGGGGACATTCAGTACTTC. Translated: CASSLGDIQYF.

There are many counts of this clonotype. This chain links TRBV20-1 with TRBJ2-3; D perhaps matches TRBD2 (6 bases). The CDR3 totals 14 residues. V was clipped by 7 bases and J by 4 bases, with 18 bases between them. Germline V lookup: CDR1 DFQATT, CDR2 SNEGSKA (reference sequence). CDR3 DNA: TGCAGTGTAGTACGGCCGGGAGTGTCAGATACGCAGTATTTT. Protein: CSVVRPGVSDTQYF.

J is TRBJ2-5 and V is TRBV7-3; D possibly corresponds to TRBD2 (5 bases). Deletions cut 2 bases from V and 2 bases from J, with 9 bases between. The germline V gene has CDR1 SGHTA and CDR2 FQGTGA. The CDR3 extends over 14 amino acids. CDR3 nucleotides: TGTGCCAGCAGCTTATCGAGGGTTCAAGAGACCCAGTACTTC. As protein: CASSLSRVQETQYF.

This clonotype was counted at least ten times. The chain carries TRBV24-1 and TRBJ2-1; TRBD2 agrees at 8 bases. This CDR3 contains 16 residues. Per germline, CDR1 KGHDR and CDR2 SFDVKD. The V segment lost 7 bases and the J segment 4 bases; nucleotides outside the gene matches: 11. Written as DNA, the CDR3 is TGTGCCACCAGGGGATCAGCGGGAGTGGAGTACAATGAGCAGTTCTTC. The encoded protein is CATRGSAGVEYNEQFF.

There are a few counts of this clonotype. The chain combines TRBV20-1 with TRBJ2-7; 7 bases are shared with TRBD1. This CDR3 comprises 12 residues. J gave up 2 bases and V 6 bases, and 4 bases lay outside the gene matches. Germline V gene sequence: CDR1 DFQATT, CDR2 SNEGSKA (reference sequence). DNA of the CDR3: TGCAGTGCCGAAGGACAGGCCTACGAGCAGTACTTC. It is translated as CSAEGQAYEQYF.

The sample holds a few counts of this clonotype. The gene calls are TRBV12-3 or TRBV12-4 and TRBJ2-7; either TRBD1 or TRBD2 may supply D (7 bases each). The ends were cut back, 6 bases at V and 7 bases at J, with 19 bases in the middle. The CDR3 consists of 14 residues. CDR3 DNA sequence: TGTGCCAGCAGGCGGGGGTCCCTCAGGGGGGAGCAGTACTTC. It encodes CASRRGSLRGEQYF.

This clonotype was seen ten or more times. This chain connects TRBV5-6 to TRBJ1-5; D may be TRBD1 (5 bases). This CDR3 has 16 residues. Trimming removed 2 bases at V and 6 bases at J, with 18 bases between. Germline V lookup: CDR1 SGHDT, CDR2 YYEEEE. This CDR3 reads CASSFGSRGAGQPQHF. The CDR3 region has the DNA TGTGCCAGCAGCTTCGGGAGTAGGGGAGCGGGTCAGCCCCAGCATTTT.

This clonotype came up many times. The gene calls are TRBV5-1 and TRBJ1-2; D not resolved. Per the germline V gene, CDR1 is SGHRS and CDR2 is YFSETQ. The CDR3 runs to 14 residues. V lost 0 bases, J lost 4 bases, and 10 bases lay in between. CDR3 region: CASSLGGDAYGYTF. For the CDR3, the DNA is TGCGCCAGCAGCTTGGGCGGCGATGCCTATGGCTACACCTTC. Looking up the rest from reference TRBV5-1 and TRBJ1-2 gives the full variable domain: KAGVTQTPRYLIKTRGQQVTLSCSPISGHRSVSWYQQTPGQGLQFLFEYFSETQRNKGNFPGRFSGRQFSNSRSEMNVSTLELGDSALYLCASSLGGDAYGYTFGSGTRLTVV.

This clonotype showed up just a few times. This rearrangement joins TRBV15 to TRBJ2-1; TRBD2 is a possible D gene (5 bases). Germline V gene data show CDR1 as LNHNV and CDR2 as YYDKDF (reference sequence). The CDR3 runs to 16 residues. The V gene lost 4 bases and the J gene lost 7 bases, with 20 bases spanning the gap. The CDR3 protein is CATSTSGWERGNEQFF. The DNA for the CDR3 is TGTGCCACCAGCACCTCGGGGTGGGAACGTGGGAATGAGCAGTTCTTC.

This clonotype was recorded many times. Germline and junction disagree at one end, which may indicate a read error. The chain carries TRBV4-2 and TRBJ2-5, with 12 bases lining up with TRBD2. The CDR3 is 19 amino acids. CDR1 and CDR2 (germline): LGHNA, YNFKEQ. CDR3 DNA: TGTGCCAGCAGCCAAGATGGGGCTAGCGGGAGGGCCTACCAGGAGACCCAGTACTTC. It translates to CASSQDGASGRAYQETQYF.

This clonotype was seen once. This may come from a read error, since a much larger clone is one base off. V usage is TRBV5-1 and J usage is TRBJ2-3; D unclear. The CDR3 covers 13 residues. Germline V gives CDR1 SGHRS, CDR2 YFSETQ. The CDR3 sequence: CASGLLRTDTQYF. For the CDR3, the DNA is TGCGCCAGCGGCTTGCTCAGGACAGATACGCAGTATTTT.

V gene TRBV11-3 combines with J gene TRBJ2-1, with D possibly matching TRBD2 (5 bases). The V gene's germline CDR1 is SGHNT and CDR2 YENEEA. V lost 5 bases and J 6 bases, leaving 17 bases between the germline ends. CDR3 length equals 15 residues. In DNA, the CDR3 is TGTGCCAGCAGCCCCCGAGGTGTAGCGAGCAATGAGCAGTTCTTC. Translation: CASSPRGVASNEQFF. Variable domain in full (rest from reference TRBV11-3 and TRBJ2-1): EAGVVQSPRYKIIEKKQPVAFWCNPISGHNTLYWYLQNLGQGPELLIRYENEEAVDDSQLPKDRFSAERLKGVDSTLKIQPAELGDSAVYLCASSPRGVASNEQFFGPGTRLTVL.

Here the CDR3 DNA reads TGTGCCATCACCTCGGGACGGAACACCGGGGAGCTGTTTTTT. It translates to CAITSGRNTGELFF. The chain links TRBV10-3 to TRBJ2-2; D may be TRBD1 or TRBD2 (5 bases each). Germline loops: CDR1 ENHRY, CDR2 SYGVKD. The CDR3 sequence is 14 residues long. V lost 7 bases, J lost 1 base, and 10 bases lay in between.

This clonotype was counted ten times or more. The chain is built from TRBV6-2 or TRBV6-3 and TRBJ2-5, with a weak D call TRBD1 (6 bases). The CDR3 covers 14 residues. CDR1 and CDR2 from the germline V gene are MNHEY and SVGEGT. Deletions cut 6 bases from V and 3 bases from J, with 14 bases between. The CDR3 loop reads CASSPNRVKETQYF. The DNA of the CDR3 is TGTGCCAGCAGCCCAAACAGGGTTAAAGAGACCCAGTACTTC.

This clonotype was seen a few times. The chain links TRBV9 to TRBJ1-3; 7 nucleotides match TRBD1. The CDR3 has 15 amino acids. With V trimmed by 0 bases and J by 4 bases, 4 bases remained unmatched. Per the germline V gene, CDR1 is SGDLS and CDR2 is YYNGEE. The CDR3 sequence: CASSVDTGAGNTIYF. The CDR3 coding sequence is TGTGCCAGCAGCGTAGACACAGGGGCAGGAAACACCATATATTTT. The whole variable domain, remainder taken from reference TRBV9 and TRBJ1-3, is DSGVTQTPKHLITATGQRVTLRCSPRSGDLSVYWYQQSLDQGLQFLIQYYNGEERAKGNILERFSAQQFPDLHSELNLSSLELGDSALYFCASSVDTGAGNTIYFGEGSWLTVV.

This clonotype was counted at least ten times. The chain couples TRBV5-1 to TRBJ2-1; D may match TRBD1 or TRBD2 (5 bases each). The CDR3 has 19 residues. Per germline, CDR1 SGHRS and CDR2 YFSETQ. The V and J ends lost 4 bases and 5 bases respectively, with 28 bases between them. This CDR3 is CASSHPGPPGKRLDNEQFF. CDR3 nucleotide sequence: TGCGCCAGCAGCCATCCGGGACCTCCTGGGAAAAGATTGGACAATGAGCAGTTCTTC. Combining the CDR3 with reference TRBV5-1 and TRBJ2-1 gives the whole variable domain KAGVTQTPRYLIKTRGQQVTLSCSPISGHRSVSWYQQTPGQGLQFLFEYFSETQRNKGNFPGRFSGRQFSNSRSEMNVSTLELGDSALYLCASSHPGPPGKRLDNEQFFGPGTRLTVL.